This record looks at one T cell receptor (beta chain) sequence and its context. This sample is part of a study of OX40 agonist ivuxolimab in advanced cancers. Here immunoSEQ multiplex PCR was the method, and the copy in TCRdb shows in-frame clones only, minus some. The table lists approximately 64,000 clones, 80% to 90% of them singletons. Patients were excluded for autoimmune disease history or systemic immunosuppression. Germline V gives CDR1 KGHSH, CDR2 LQKENI. The V end lost 2 bases, the J end lost 5 bases, and 15 bases lay between the germline ends. The CDR3 sequence is 15 residues long. The V gene is TRBV18, the J gene TRBJ1-1; D is ambiguous. Sequenced material: CD4+ or CD8+ T cells sorted from blood, taken in a trial of the OX40 agonist ivuxolimab. The TCR sequence derives from an adult with an advanced solid tumor such as melanoma, head and neck, liver or kidney cancer. CDR3 amino acids: CASSPGQAGETEAFF. CDR3 bases: TGTGCCAGCTCACCAGGGCAGGCTGGAGAGACTGAAGCTTTCTTT.